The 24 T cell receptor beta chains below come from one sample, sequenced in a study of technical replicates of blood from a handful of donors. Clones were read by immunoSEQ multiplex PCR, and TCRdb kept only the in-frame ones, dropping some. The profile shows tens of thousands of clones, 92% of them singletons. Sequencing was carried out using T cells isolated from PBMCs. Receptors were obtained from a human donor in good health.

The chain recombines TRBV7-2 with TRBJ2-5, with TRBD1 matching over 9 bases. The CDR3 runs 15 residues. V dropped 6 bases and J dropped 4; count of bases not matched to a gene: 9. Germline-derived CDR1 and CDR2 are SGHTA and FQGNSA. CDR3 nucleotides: TGTGCCAGCAGTCTTACGGGACAGGGAACAGAGACCCAGTACTTC. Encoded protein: CASSLTGQGTETQYF. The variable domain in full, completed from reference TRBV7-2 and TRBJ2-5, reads GAGVSQSPSNKVTEKGKDVELRCDPISGHTALYWYRQSLGQGLEFLIYFQGNSAPDKSGLPSDRFSAERTGGSVSTLTIQRTQQEDSAVYLCASSLTGQGTETQYFGPGTRLLVL.

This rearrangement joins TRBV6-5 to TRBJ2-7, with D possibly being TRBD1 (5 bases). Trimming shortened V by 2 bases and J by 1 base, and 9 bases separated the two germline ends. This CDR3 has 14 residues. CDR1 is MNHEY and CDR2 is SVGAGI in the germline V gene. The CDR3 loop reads CASSYTGPSYEQYF. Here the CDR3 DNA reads TGTGCCAGCAGTTACACAGGCCCTTCCTACGAGCAGTACTTC.

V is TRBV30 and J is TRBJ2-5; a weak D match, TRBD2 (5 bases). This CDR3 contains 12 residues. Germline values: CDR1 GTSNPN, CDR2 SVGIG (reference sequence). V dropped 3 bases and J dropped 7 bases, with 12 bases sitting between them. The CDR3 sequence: CAWSGVPGTQYF. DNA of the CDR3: TGTGCCTGGAGCGGGGTACCTGGGACCCAGTACTTC.

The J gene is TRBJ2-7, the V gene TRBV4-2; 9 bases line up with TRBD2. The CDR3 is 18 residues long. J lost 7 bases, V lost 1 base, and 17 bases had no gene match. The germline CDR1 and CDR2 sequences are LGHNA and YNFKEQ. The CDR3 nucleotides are TGTGCCAGCAGCCAAGCTAGACTAGCGGAGGGGGCATTGAGGGAGCAGTACTTC. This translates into CASSQARLAEGALREQYF.

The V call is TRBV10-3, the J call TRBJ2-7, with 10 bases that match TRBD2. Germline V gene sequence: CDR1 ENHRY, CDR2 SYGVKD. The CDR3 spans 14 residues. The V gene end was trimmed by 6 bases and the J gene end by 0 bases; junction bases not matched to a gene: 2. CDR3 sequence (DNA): TGTGCCATCAGCGGACTAGCGGACTCCTACGAGCAGTACTTC. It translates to CAISGLADSYEQYF.

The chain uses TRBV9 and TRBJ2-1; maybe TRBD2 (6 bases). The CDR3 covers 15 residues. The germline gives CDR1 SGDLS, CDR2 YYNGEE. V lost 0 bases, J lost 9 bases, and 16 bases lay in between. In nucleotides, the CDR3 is TGTGCCAGCAGCGTAGTGGGACTTGGTTCGGGTGAGCAGTTCTTC. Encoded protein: CASSVVGLGSGEQFF.

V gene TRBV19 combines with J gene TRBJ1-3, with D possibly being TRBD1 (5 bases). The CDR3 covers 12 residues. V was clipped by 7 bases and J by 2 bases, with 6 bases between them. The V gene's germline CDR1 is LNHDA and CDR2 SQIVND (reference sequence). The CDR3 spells CASTTAGNTIYF. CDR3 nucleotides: TGTGCCAGTACGACAGCTGGAAACACCATATATTTT.

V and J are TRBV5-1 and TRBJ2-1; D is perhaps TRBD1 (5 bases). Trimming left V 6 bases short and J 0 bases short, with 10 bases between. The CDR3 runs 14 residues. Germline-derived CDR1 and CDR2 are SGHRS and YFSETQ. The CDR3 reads CASTRTNSYNEQFF. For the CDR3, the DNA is TGCGCCAGCACCCGGACAAACTCCTACAATGAGCAGTTCTTC.

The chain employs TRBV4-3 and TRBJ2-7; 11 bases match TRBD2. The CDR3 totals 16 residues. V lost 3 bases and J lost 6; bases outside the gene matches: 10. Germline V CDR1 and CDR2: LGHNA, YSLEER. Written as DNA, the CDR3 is TGCGCCAGCAGCCAGTCCATACTAGCGGGAGCTGGCGAGCAGTACTTC. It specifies CASSQSILAGAGEQYF.

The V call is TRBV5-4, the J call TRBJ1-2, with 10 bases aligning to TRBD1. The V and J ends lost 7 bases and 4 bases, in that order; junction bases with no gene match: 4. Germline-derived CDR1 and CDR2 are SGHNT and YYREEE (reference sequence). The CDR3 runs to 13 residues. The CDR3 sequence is CASSWTGGYGYTF. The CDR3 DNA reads TGTGCCAGCTCGTGGACAGGGGGCTATGGCTACACCTTC.

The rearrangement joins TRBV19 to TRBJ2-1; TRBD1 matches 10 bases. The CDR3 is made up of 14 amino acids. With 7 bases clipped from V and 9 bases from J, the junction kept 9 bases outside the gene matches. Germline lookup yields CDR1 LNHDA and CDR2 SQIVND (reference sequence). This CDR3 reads CASMHRDRGPEQFF. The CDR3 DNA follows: TGTGCCAGTATGCATAGGGACAGGGGTCCTGAGCAGTTCTTC.

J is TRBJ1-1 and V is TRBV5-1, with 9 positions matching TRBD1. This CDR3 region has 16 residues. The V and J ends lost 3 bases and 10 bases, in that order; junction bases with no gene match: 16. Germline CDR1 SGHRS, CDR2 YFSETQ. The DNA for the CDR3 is TGCGCCAGCAGCTCCGGGACAGGGTTCCTGGTCTCTGGAGCTTTCTTT. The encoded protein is CASSSGTGFLVSGAFF.

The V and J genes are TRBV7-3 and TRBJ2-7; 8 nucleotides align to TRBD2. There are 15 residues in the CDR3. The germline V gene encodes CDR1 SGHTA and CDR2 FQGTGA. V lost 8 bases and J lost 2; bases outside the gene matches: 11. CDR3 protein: CASAAAGGTAYEQYF. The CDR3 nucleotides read TGTGCCAGCGCGGCGGCGGGAGGAACGGCCTACGAGCAGTACTTC.

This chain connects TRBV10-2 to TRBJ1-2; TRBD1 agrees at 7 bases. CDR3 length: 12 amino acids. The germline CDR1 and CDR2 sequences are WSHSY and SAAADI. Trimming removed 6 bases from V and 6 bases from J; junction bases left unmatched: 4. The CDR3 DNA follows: TGCGCCAGCAGGACCCAGGGGGATGGCTACACCTTC. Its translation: CASRTQGDGYTF.

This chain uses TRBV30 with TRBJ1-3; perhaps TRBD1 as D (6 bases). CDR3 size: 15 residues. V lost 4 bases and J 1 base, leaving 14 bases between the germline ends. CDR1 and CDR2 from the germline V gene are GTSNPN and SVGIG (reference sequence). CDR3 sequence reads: CAWIRGAKSGNTIYF. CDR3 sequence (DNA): TGTGCCTGGATTCGGGGGGCCAAATCTGGAAACACCATATATTTT.

The CDR3, as DNA: TGTGCCAGCAGTTTCAGGGGGGATTACACTGAAGCTTTCTTT. Protein: CASSFRGDYTEAFF. This chain links TRBV6-5 with TRBJ1-1, with TRBD1 identical over 7 bases. Germline assignment: CDR1 MNHEY and CDR2 SVGAGI. This CDR3 has 14 amino acids. J lost 3 bases, V lost 4 bases, and 5 bases had no gene match.

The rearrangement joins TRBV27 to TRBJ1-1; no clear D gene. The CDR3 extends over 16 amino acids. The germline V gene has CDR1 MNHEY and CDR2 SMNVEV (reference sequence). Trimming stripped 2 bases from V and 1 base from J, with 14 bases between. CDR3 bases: TGTGCCAGCAGTTTAGGTCCCCCGGGAGGGAACACTGAAGCTTTCTTT. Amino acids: CASSLGPPGGNTEAFF.

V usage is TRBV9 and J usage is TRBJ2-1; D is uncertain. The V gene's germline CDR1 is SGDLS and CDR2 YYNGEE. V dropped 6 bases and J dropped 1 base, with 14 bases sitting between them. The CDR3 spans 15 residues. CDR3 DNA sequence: TGTGCCAGCAACCCCTCTGGCCCATCCTACAATGAGCAGTTCTTC. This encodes CASNPSGPSYNEQFF.

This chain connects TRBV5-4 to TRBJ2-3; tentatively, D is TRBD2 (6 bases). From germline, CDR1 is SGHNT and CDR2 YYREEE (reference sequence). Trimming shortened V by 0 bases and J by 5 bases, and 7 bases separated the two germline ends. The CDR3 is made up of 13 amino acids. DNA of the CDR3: TGTGCCAGCAGCTTGGCGCGGGGAGATACGCAGTATTTT. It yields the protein CASSLARGDTQYF.

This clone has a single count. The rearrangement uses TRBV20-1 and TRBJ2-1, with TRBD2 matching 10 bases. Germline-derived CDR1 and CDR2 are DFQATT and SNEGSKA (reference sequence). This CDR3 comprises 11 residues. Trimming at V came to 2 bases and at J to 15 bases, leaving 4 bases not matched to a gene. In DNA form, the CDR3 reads TGCAGTGCTAGACTAGCGGGAGTGAGGTTCTTC. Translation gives CSARLAGVRFF.

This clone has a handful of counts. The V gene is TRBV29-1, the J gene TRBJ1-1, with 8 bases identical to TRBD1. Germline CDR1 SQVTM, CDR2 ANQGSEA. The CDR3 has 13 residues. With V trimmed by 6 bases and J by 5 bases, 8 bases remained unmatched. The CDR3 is CSVGQGEGTEAFF. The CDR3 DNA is TGCAGCGTAGGACAGGGAGAGGGGACTGAAGCTTTCTTT.

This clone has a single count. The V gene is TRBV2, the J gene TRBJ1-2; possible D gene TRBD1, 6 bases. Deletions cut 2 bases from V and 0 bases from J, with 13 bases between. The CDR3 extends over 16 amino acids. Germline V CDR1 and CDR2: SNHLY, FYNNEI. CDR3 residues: CASSEYVGGANYGYTF. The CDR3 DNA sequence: TGTGCCAGCAGTGAATATGTAGGGGGGGCTAACTATGGCTACACCTTC.

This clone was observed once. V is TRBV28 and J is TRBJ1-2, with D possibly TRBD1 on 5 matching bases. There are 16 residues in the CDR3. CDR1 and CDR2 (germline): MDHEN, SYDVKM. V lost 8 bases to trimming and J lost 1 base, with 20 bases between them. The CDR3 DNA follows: TGTGCCAGCGGACACCCTCCCGACCAATTTAACTATGGCTACACCTTC. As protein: CASGHPPDQFNYGYTF.

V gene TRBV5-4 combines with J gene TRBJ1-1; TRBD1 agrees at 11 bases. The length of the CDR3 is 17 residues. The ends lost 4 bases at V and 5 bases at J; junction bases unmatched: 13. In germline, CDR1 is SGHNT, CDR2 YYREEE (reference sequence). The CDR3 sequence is CASSLLRTGGGRTEAFF. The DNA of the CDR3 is TGTGCCAGCAGCCTACTTAGGACAGGGGGCGGAAGGACTGAAGCTTTCTTT. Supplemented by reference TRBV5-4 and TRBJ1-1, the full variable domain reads ETGVTQSPTHLIKTRGQQVTLRCSSQSGHNTVSWYQQALGQGPQFIFQYYREEENGRGNFPPRFSGLQFPNYSSELNVNALELDDSALYLCASSLLRTGGGRTEAFFGQGTRLTVV.